Each of the 28 T cell receptor beta chains below was sequenced from the same sample in a study of regulatory T cells in long-lasting Graves disease. Through Arm-PCR of CDR3 regions and iRepertoire HTBI primers, TCR beta libraries were built. TCRdb processed the multiplex PCR reads anew with MiXCR; each CDR3 protein has one entry. The sample records about 430,000 distinct CDR3 sequences, roughly a fifth being singletons. Time point described: persistent/refractory GD, antithyroid drugs over 5 years with positive TRAb. The TCR library was made from RNA extracted from PBMCs. Sequencing used peripheral blood mononuclear cells (PBMCs), obtained when the disease was refractory, from a patient treated with antithyroid drugs. The receptors were sampled from a female donor with Graves disease.

This clonotype was observed once. A much larger clone differs by one base, so this may be a read error. V and J are TRBV27 and TRBJ2-7; perhaps TRBD1 as D (6 bases). The CDR3 length is 16 residues. Germline values: CDR1 MNHEY, CDR2 SMNVEV (reference sequence). The CDR3 bases are TGTGCCAGCAGCCAAGAACCGCCAGGGGTGCCCTACGAGCAGTGCTTC. Amino acids: CASSQEPPGVPYEQCF.

This clonotype was observed a handful of times. The chain joins TRBV27 to TRBJ2-7, with no clear D. Germline V CDR1 and CDR2: MNHEY, SMNVEV (reference sequence). The CDR3 totals 16 residues. V lost 0 bases to trimming and J lost 0 bases, with 12 bases between them. DNA of the CDR3: TGTGCCAGCAGTTTATCGATAGCCGATTACTCCTACGAGCAGTACTTC. The encoded protein is CASSLSIADYSYEQYF.

There are many counts of this clonotype. The chain couples TRBV25-1 to TRBJ2-7; no reliable D call. The CDR3 sequence is 14 residues long. CDR1 MGHDK and CDR2 SYGVNS come from the germline V gene. V was cut by 5 bases and J by 4 bases, with 15 bases left in between. CDR3 region: CASSREKGRYEQYF. The DNA for the CDR3 is TGTGCCAGCAGTCGAGAGAAGGGCCGATACGAGCAGTACTTC.

The chain combines TRBV2 with TRBJ2-1; unclear D gene. CDR3 size: 13 residues. The germline V and J ends were trimmed by 8 bases and 0 bases, with 8 bases remaining between them. The germline V gene has CDR1 SNHLY and CDR2 FYNNEI. CDR3 nucleotide sequence: TGTGCCAGCTGTACGAGCTCCTACAATGAGCAGTTCTTC. This sequence encodes CASCTSSYNEQFF.

The CDR3 here is CSARPDRAFGYTF. The CDR3 region has the DNA TGCAGTGCTAGACCGGACAGGGCTTTTGGCTACACCTTC. The chain employs TRBV20-1 and TRBJ1-2; 8 bases align to TRBD1. After removal of 2 bases from V and 7 bases from J, the junction contained 6 bases not matched to a gene. Germline CDR1 and CDR2: DFQATT and SNEGSKA (reference sequence). The CDR3 covers 13 residues.

As regards this clonotype: A read error may explain this, as a much larger clone is one base away. The chain employs TRBV2 and TRBJ1-1; D is unclear. The CDR3 sequence is 11 residues long. Germline-derived CDR1 and CDR2 are SNHLY and FYNNEI. V dropped 0 bases and J dropped 12 bases, with 8 bases sitting between them. CDR3 in amino acids: CASSEAGRTFF. The CDR3 coding sequence is TGTGCCAGCAGTGAAGCTGGCAGAACTTTCTTT.

This clonotype was observed at least ten times. The chain is built from TRBV6-1 and TRBJ2-2, with D possibly TRBD2 on 6 matching bases. CDR1 and CDR2 (germline): MNHNS, SASEGT. CDR3 length equals 15 residues. V was trimmed by 6 bases and J by 6 bases, leaving 17 bases between them. The CDR3 DNA reads TGTGCCAGCAGGGTAGCTTCAGGGACTGCCGGGGAGCTGTTTTTT. Translated, it gives CASRVASGTAGELFF.

The chain carries TRBV10-2 and TRBJ2-2; 8 bases line up with TRBD1. The CDR3 extends over 16 amino acids. The V gene end was trimmed by 0 bases and the J gene end by 6 bases; junction bases not matched to a gene: 6. CDR1 is WSHSY and CDR2 is SAAADI in the germline V gene. The CDR3, as DNA: TGCGCCAGCAGTGAGTCCACAGGGGGTAGGGCCGGGGAGCTGTTTTTT. Amino acid sequence: CASSESTGGRAGELFF.

This clonotype was seen a few times. For the CDR3, the DNA is TGTGCCAGCAGCTCCCCAGAGACAGGGGGCTATGAAGCTTTCTTT. Protein sequence: CASSSPETGGYEAFF. V gene TRBV7-6 combines with J gene TRBJ1-1, with 10 bases aligning to TRBD1. Germline V gene lookup returns CDR1 SGHVS and CDR2 FNYEAQ. The CDR3 spans 15 residues. Trimming at V came to 4 bases and at J to 7 bases, leaving 9 bases not matched to a gene.

CDR3 region: CAWSVATGLGGELFF. CDR3 nucleotides: TGTGCCTGGAGTGTAGCCACAGGGCTCGGCGGGGAGCTGTTTTTT. This chain connects TRBV30 to TRBJ2-2; maybe TRBD1 (6 bases). This CDR3 has 15 residues. Germline CDR1 and CDR2: GTSNPN and SVGIG (reference sequence). V lost 0 bases and J 7 bases, leaving 15 bases between the germline ends.

This clonotype was seen a handful of times. The J gene is TRBJ2-4, the V gene TRBV6-1, with no clear D. This CDR3 region has 14 residues. V was pared by 6 bases and J by 3 bases, with 12 bases between. CDR1 and CDR2 (germline): MNHNS, SASEGT. Here the CDR3 reads CASRLGHGKNIQYF. CDR3 in DNA: TGTGCCAGCAGGTTGGGTCACGGCAAAAACATTCAGTACTTC.

The V gene is TRBV2, the J gene TRBJ1-6; D gene uncertain. CDR1 and CDR2 (germline): SNHLY, FYNNEI. V gave up 1 base and J gave up 2 bases, with 9 bases separating them. This CDR3 contains 16 residues. For the CDR3, the DNA is TGTGCCAGCAGTGAAGTTGAGGGCACCTATAATTCACCCCTCCACTTT. Residues: CASSEVEGTYNSPLHF. The full variable domain, with the rest looked up from reference TRBV2 and TRBJ1-6, is EPEVTQTPSHQVTQMGQEVILRCVPISNHLYFYWYRQILGQKVEFLVSFYNNEISEKSEIFDDQFSVERPDGSNFTLKIRSTKLEDSAMYFCASSEVEGTYNSPLHFGNGTRLTVT.

V is TRBV29-1 and J is TRBJ2-3, with D maybe TRBD2 (5 bases). CDR3 length: 14 amino acids. V lost 6 bases, J lost 5 bases, and 18 bases lay in between. The V gene's germline CDR1 is SQVTM and CDR2 ANQGSEA. CDR3 protein: CSVQPGLHQDTQYF. The CDR3 bases are TGCAGCGTGCAACCGGGGTTGCACCAAGATACGCAGTATTTT.

This clonotype was recorded at least ten times. This chain uses TRBV6-1 with TRBJ1-2; D may be TRBD1 (6 bases). Trimming pared 8 bases from V and 8 bases from J, leaving 21 bases between. The germline V gene encodes CDR1 MNHNS and CDR2 SASEGT. The CDR3 is 14 amino acids. This chain's CDR3 is CASADPGDWRGYTF. DNA for the CDR3: TGTGCCAGCGCTGACCCAGGGGACTGGCGCGGCTACACCTTC.

This clonotype has at least ten counts. The V call is TRBV12-3 or TRBV12-4, the J call TRBJ2-7, with 7 bases that match TRBD1. V was clipped by 6 bases and J by 2 bases; unmatched bases: 10. CDR3 length: 15 amino acids. DNA for the CDR3: TGTGCCAGCAGCAGCTCGAGGGACAGCACCTACGAGCAGTACTTC. Its protein is CASSSSRDSTYEQYF.

This clonotype was picked up many times. The V call is TRBV4-1, the J call TRBJ1-5; a weak D match, TRBD1 (5 bases). The CDR3 spans 14 residues. Trimming cost V 1 base and J 4 bases, with 8 bases left between them. Germline V gives CDR1 MGHRA, CDR2 YSYEKL. The CDR3 region has the DNA TGCGCCAGCAGCCAAGCAGGGCCTAATCAGCCCCAGCATTTT. Translated: CASSQAGPNQPQHF.

This clonotype was seen repeatedly, ten times or more. V gene TRBV2 combines with J gene TRBJ2-5; 9 positions match TRBD2. J was trimmed by 1 base and V by 7 bases; bases with no gene match: 4. This CDR3 is 14 amino acids long. Germline-derived CDR1 and CDR2 are SNHLY and FYNNEI. CDR3 DNA sequence: TGTGCCAGCATAGGGACTAGCAGCCAAGAGACCCAGTACTTC. Amino acids: CASIGTSSQETQYF.

This clonotype occurred a few times. The chain joins TRBV5-4 to TRBJ1-5, with D uncertain. The CDR3 has 13 amino acids. Germline V CDR1 and CDR2: SGHNT, YYREEE (reference sequence). Trimming cost V 0 bases and J 8 bases, with 9 bases left between them. CDR3 amino acids: CASSLGGIEPQHF. As DNA, the CDR3 is TGTGCCAGCAGCTTGGGAGGGATCGAGCCCCAGCATTTT.

This clonotype has at least ten counts. DNA of the CDR3: TGCAGTGCTAGCCCTAGCGGCGAAGAGACCCAGTACTTC. Protein sequence: CSASPSGEETQYF. J is TRBJ2-5 and V is TRBV20-1, with TRBD2 identical over 7 bases. The V gene's germline CDR1 is DFQATT and CDR2 SNEGSKA (reference sequence). With V trimmed by 3 bases and J by 3 bases, 4 bases remained unmatched. This CDR3 is 13 amino acids long.

Concerning this clonotype: It may be a read error: a sequence one base away is much more abundant. The chain is built from TRBV28 and TRBJ2-7, with 8 bases fitting TRBD1. V dropped 6 bases and J dropped 1; count of bases not matched to a gene: 5. CDR3 length equals 14 residues. The germline CDR1 and CDR2 sequences are MDHEN and SYDVKM. This CDR3 is CASRWTGKSYEQYF. The DNA for the CDR3 is TGTGCCAGCAGGTGGACAGGGAAGTCCTACGAGCAGTACTTC.

The genes are TRBV5-4 and TRBJ2-7, with D maybe TRBD1 (6 bases). The CDR3 spans 13 residues. V lost 4 bases to trimming and J lost 5 bases, with 13 bases between them. Germline V lookup: CDR1 SGHNT, CDR2 YYREEE (reference sequence). In nucleotides, the CDR3 is TGTGCCAGCAGCGGGCCCCAGGGGAACGAGCAGTACTTC. It yields the protein CASSGPQGNEQYF.

In this sample, this clonotype turned up many times. The gene calls are TRBV28 and TRBJ2-4; the D is unclear. This CDR3 is built from 16 residues. In germline, CDR1 is MDHEN, CDR2 SYDVKM. Trimming took off 3 bases at V and 2 bases at J, with 14 bases between the two ends. The CDR3 bases are TGTGCCAGCAGTTTCCTTGAGGCAGCGCCCAAAAACATTCAGTACTTC. Its protein product is CASSFLEAAPKNIQYF.

Ten or more counts support this clonotype. The chain joins TRBV28 to TRBJ1-2; 11 bases map to TRBD1. The CDR3 has 15 residues. CDR1 is MDHEN, CDR2 SYDVKM, per germline. With V trimmed by 8 bases and J by 4 bases, 9 bases remained unmatched. CDR3 amino acids: CASQADRGQLYGYTF. In DNA form, the CDR3 reads TGTGCCAGCCAGGCGGACAGGGGGCAGCTCTATGGCTACACCTTC.

The sample holds many counts of this clonotype. The rearrangement uses TRBV28 and TRBJ2-7; D is unclear. CDR1 and CDR2 from the germline V gene are MDHEN and SYDVKM. The CDR3 loop spans 15 amino acids. The V end was cut by 4 bases, the J end by 2 bases, with 15 bases between. The CDR3 protein is CASSSSTKTTYEQYF. The CDR3 region has the DNA TGTGCCAGCAGTTCATCGACAAAAACAACCTACGAGCAGTACTTC. Together with reference TRBV28 and TRBJ2-7, the CDR3 gives the full variable domain: DVKVTQSSRYLVKRTGEKVFLECVQDMDHENMFWYRQDPGLGLRLIYFSYDVKMKEKGDIPEGYSVSREKKERFSLILESASTNQTSMYLCASSSSTKTTYEQYFGPGTRLTVT.

This clonotype was found many times. The chain links TRBV20-1 to TRBJ2-7, with D possibly TRBD2 on 6 matching bases. V lost 4 bases and J lost 2, with 15 bases in between. Germline CDR1 DFQATT, CDR2 SNEGSKA (reference sequence). The CDR3 extends over 14 amino acids. CDR3 DNA sequence: TGCAGTGCTATCCATCCCGGGGGAGCCTACGAGCAGTACTTC. Amino acid sequence: CSAIHPGGAYEQYF.

This clonotype was recorded a few times. The CDR3 DNA is TGCGCCAGCCGCTCGGGGGGAGAGGAGGGCGCCGGGGAGCTGTTTTTT. Translated, it gives CASRSGGEEGAGELFF. The genes are TRBV5-1 and TRBJ2-2, with 7 bases matching TRBD2. The germline CDR1 and CDR2 sequences are SGHRS and YFSETQ. Trimming took 7 bases from V and 6 from J; bases not matched to a gene: 15. This CDR3 has 16 amino acids.

The J gene is TRBJ2-7, the V gene TRBV19; the match to TRBD1 covers 8 bases. The CDR3 runs 12 residues. The germline CDR1 and CDR2 sequences are LNHDA and SQIVND (reference sequence). Trimming at V came to 11 bases and at J to 7 bases, leaving 10 bases not matched to a gene. CDR3 sequence reads: CACNAGGVEQYF. The DNA of the CDR3 is TGTGCCTGTAATGCAGGGGGCGTTGAGCAGTACTTC.

The table lists this clonotype with a few counts. The V gene is TRBV5-1, the J gene TRBJ2-7, with D possibly matching TRBD1 (5 bases). CDR1 is SGHRS and CDR2 is YFSETQ in the germline V gene. The CDR3 extends over 15 amino acids. V lost 4 bases and J 0 bases, leaving 14 bases between the germline ends. DNA of the CDR3: TGCGCCAGCAGCCCCCAATCACAGGCCTCCTACGAGCAGTACTTC. Its protein product is CASSPQSQASYEQYF.